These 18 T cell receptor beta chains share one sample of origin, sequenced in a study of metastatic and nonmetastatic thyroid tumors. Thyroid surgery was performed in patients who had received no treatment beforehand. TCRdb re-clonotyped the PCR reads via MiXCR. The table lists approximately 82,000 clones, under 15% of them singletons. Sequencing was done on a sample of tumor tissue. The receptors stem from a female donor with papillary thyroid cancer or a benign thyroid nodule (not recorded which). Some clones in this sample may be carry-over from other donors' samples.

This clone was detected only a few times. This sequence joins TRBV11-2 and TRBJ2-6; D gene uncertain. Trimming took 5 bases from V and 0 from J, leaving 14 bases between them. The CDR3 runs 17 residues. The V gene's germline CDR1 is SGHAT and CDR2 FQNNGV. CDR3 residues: CASSDLLSRSGANVLTF. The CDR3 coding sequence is TGTGCCAGCAGCGATCTATTGAGCCGCTCTGGGGCCAACGTCCTGACTTTC.

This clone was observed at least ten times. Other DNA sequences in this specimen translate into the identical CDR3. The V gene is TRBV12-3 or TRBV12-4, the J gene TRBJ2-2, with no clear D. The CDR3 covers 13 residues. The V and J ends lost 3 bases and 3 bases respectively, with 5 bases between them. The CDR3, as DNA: TGTGCCAGCAGTTTGTCGTACACCGGGGAGCTGTTTTTT. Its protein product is CASSLSYTGELFF.

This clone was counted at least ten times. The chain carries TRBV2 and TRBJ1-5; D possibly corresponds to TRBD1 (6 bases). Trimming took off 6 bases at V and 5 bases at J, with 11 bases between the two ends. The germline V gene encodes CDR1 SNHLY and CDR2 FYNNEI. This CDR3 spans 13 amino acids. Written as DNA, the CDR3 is TGTGCCAGCAGCGGGGGACAACATCAGCCCCAGCATTTT. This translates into CASSGGQHQPQHF.

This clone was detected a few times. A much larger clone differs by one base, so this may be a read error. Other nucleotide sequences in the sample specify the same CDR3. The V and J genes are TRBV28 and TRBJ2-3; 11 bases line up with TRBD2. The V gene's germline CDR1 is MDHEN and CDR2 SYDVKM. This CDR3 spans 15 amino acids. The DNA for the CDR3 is TGTGCCAGCAGTGGACTAGCGGGTAGCACAGATACTCAGTATTTT. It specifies CASSGLAGSTDTQYF.

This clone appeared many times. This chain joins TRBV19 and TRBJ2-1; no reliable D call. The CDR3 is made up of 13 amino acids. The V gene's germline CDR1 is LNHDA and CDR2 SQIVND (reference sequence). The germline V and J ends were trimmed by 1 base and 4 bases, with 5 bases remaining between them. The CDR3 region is CASSIVGYNEQFF. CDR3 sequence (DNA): TGTGCCAGTAGTATAGTAGGGTACAATGAGCAGTTCTTC.

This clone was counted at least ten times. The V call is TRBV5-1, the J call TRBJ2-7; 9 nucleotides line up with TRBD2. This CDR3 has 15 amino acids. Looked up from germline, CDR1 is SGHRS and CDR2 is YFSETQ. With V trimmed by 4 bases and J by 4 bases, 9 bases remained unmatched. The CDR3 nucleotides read TGCGCCAGCAGCGAACGTAGCGGGAGTACTTACGAGCAGTACTTC. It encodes CASSERSGSTYEQYF.

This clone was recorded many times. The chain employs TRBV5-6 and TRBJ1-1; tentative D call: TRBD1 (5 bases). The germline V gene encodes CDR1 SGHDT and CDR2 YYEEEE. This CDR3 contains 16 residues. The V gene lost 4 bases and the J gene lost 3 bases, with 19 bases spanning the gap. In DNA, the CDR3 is TGTGCCAGCAGCGGCGCATCTGGGGGTTGGTACACTGAAGCTTTCTTT. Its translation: CASSGASGGWYTEAFF.

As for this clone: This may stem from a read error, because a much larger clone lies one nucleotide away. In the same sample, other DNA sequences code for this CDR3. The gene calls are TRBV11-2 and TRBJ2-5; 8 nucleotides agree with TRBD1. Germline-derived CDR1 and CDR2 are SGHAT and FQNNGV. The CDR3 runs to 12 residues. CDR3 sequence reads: CASSSQGETQYF. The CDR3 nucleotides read TGTGCCAGCAGCTCACAGGGGGAGACACAGTACTTC.

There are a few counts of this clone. CDR3 protein: CASSYRLGEYEQYF. CDR3 DNA sequence: TGTGCCAGCAGTTACAGGTTAGGTGAGTACGAGCAGTACTTC. The V call is TRBV6-6, the J call TRBJ2-7; D gene ambiguous. Between the trimmed V and J ends, which lost 2 bases and 4 bases, there was a span of 12 bases. Germline CDR1 reads MNHNY; CDR2 reads SVGAGI (reference sequence). The CDR3 has 14 amino acids.

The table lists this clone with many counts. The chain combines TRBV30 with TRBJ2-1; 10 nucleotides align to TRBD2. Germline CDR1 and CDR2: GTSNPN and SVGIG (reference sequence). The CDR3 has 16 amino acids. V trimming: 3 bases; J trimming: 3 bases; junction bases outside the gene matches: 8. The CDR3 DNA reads TGTGCCTGGAGCCTTCTTTCTAGCGGGAGCTACAATGAGCAGTTCTTC. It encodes CAWSLLSSGSYNEQFF. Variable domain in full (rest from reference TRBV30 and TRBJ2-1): SQTIHQWPATLVQPVGSPLSLECTVEGTSNPNLYWYRQAAGRGLQLLFYSVGIGQISSEVPQNLSASRPQDRQFILSSKKLLLSDSGFYLCAWSLLSSGSYNEQFFGPGTRLTVL.

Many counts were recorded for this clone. Written as DNA, the CDR3 is TGCGCCAGCAGCTTGGATGGGCGGGGGCACACTGAAGCTTTCTTT. It specifies CASSLDGRGHTEAFF. The chain couples TRBV5-1 to TRBJ1-1; D is perhaps TRBD1 (6 bases). The CDR3 totals 15 residues. Trimming took off 0 bases at V and 3 bases at J, with 12 bases between the two ends. Germline V CDR1 and CDR2: SGHRS, YFSETQ.

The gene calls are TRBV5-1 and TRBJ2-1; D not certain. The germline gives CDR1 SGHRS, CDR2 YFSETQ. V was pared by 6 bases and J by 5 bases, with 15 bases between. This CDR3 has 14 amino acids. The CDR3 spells CASIFSWSHNEQFF. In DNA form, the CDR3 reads TGCGCCAGCATCTTCTCATGGTCCCACAATGAGCAGTTCTTC.

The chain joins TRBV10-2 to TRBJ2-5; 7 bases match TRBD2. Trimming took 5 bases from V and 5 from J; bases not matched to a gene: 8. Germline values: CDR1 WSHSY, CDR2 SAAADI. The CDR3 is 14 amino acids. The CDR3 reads CASSLRLAGETQYF. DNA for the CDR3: TGCGCCAGCAGTTTAAGACTAGCCGGGGAGACCCAGTACTTC.

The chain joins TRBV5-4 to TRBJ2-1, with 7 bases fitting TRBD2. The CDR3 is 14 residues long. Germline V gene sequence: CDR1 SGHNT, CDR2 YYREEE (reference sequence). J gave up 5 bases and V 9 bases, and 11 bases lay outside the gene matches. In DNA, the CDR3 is TGTGCCACAGCAGGAGCGGGATACCACAATGAGCAGTTCTTC. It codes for CATAGAGYHNEQFF.

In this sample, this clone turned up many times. The CDR3 nucleotides are TGCAGTGCCATTCCGGACACCAACTATGGCTACACCTTC. Protein: CSAIPDTNYGYTF. The chain links TRBV20-1 to TRBJ1-2, with D perhaps matching TRBD1 (5 bases). This CDR3 has 13 amino acids. Germline CDR1 and CDR2: DFQATT and SNEGSKA (reference sequence). V was clipped by 6 bases and J by 2 bases, with 13 bases between them.

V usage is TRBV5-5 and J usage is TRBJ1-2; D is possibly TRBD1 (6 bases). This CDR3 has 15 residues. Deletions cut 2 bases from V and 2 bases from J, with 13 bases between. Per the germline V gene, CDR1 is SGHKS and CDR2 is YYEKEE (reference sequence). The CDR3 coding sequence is TGTGCCAGCAGCTTCGGGCAGGGGCGGAACTATGGCTACACCTTC. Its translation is CASSFGQGRNYGYTF. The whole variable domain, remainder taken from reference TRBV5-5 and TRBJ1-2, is DAGVTQSPTHLIKTRGQQVTLRCSPISGHKSVSWYQQVLGQGPQFIFQYYEKEERGRGNFPDRFSARQFPNYSSELNVNALLLGDSALYLCASSFGQGRNYGYTFGSGTRLTVV.

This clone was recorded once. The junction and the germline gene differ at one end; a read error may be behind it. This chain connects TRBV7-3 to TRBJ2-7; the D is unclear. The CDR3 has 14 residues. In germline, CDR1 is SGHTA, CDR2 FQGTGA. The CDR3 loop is CASSLTAQVDDQYF. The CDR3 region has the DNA TGTGCCAGCAGCTTAACGGCGCAGGTCGACGATCAGTACTTC.

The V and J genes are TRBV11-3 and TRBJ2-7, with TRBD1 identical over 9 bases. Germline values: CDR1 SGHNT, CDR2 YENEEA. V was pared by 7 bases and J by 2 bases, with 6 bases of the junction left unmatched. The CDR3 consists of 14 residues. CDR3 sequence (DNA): TGTGCCAGCACGTCCGGGACAGGGCCCTACGAGCAGTACTTC. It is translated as CASTSGTGPYEQYF.